Listed below are T cell receptor beta chains from one sample, sequenced in a study of cytomegalovirus exposure and HLA in healthy donors. Produced via immunoSEQ multiplex PCR; TCRdb's table is partial and in-frame only. The sample lists approximately 220,000 clones, approximately 80% occurring once. The sample was PBMCs. These receptors all stem from a woman aged 30 to 39 in good health and CMV-seropositive. Both conserved end residues are part of each CDR3. The D gene is left open where the match is weak. The listing skips clone size in some rows; elsewhere it reads once, few, many or a size class.

CASSLGGSHDNEQFF | TGTGCTAGCAGCTTAGGCGGGAGTCACGACAATGAGCAGTTCTTC | TRBJ2-1 | few | TRBV7-7 | TRBD2
CAISESTQPQHF | TGTGCCATCAGTGAGAGCACTCAGCCCCAGCATTTT | TRBJ1-5 | NA | TRBV10-3 | NA
CSARSQGDTGELFF | TGCAGCGCCCGGAGTCAGGGTGATACCGGGGAGCTGTTTTTT | TRBJ2-2 | NA | TRBV29-1 | NA
CASHILSPGRTFIF | TGTGCCAGCCACATTCTATCTCCGGGACGGACATTTATATTC | TRBJ1-2 | once | TRBV5-6 | NA
CASSRDRAGTEAFF | TGCGCCAGCAGCAGGGACAGGGCGGGGACTGAAGCTTTCTTT | TRBJ1-1 | many | TRBV5-1 | TRBD1
CASSPGGPVDNEQFF | TGCGCCAGCAGCCCGGGAGGGCCTGTGGACAATGAGCAGTTCTTC | TRBJ2-1 | NA | TRBV4-1 | TRBD2
CASSYGDRGLGRAFF | TGTGCCAGCAGTTACGGGGACAGGGGGCTGGGAAGAGCTTTCTTT | TRBJ1-1 | NA | TRBV6-5 | TRBD1
CASSVGEGGQNYGYTF | TGTGCCAGCAGCGTAGGGGAGGGTGGTCAAAACTATGGCTACACCTTC | TRBJ1-2 | NA | TRBV9 | NA
CASSESGDNEQYF | TGCGCCAGCAGTGAGTCTGGGGACAACGAGCAGTACTTC | TRBJ2-7 | NA | TRBV10-1 | NA
CASRGPGQHEQYF | TGTGCCAGTAGGGGCCCCGGACAGCACGAGCAGTACTTC | TRBJ2-7 | NA | TRBV19 | NA